This passage covers 28 T cell receptor beta chains from one sample sequenced in a study of blood T cells in healthy people across ages. Sample-barcoded 5' priming and a J-beta primer mix drove a second PCR of 7 to 11 cycles. MiXCR, run by TCRdb on the 5' RACE reads, gives a single entry per CDR3 protein. The repertoire consists of over 1,500,000 distinct CDR3 sequences, with about two fifths occurring once and the leading ten covering 23%. The sample was blood. These receptors were obtained from a human donor in good health.

J is TRBJ2-5 and V is TRBV4-3; TRBD2 aligns across 11 bases. Trimming cost V 3 bases and J 5 bases; bases outside gene matches: 2. CDR3 length: 14 residues. Looked up from germline, CDR1 is LGHNA and CDR2 is YSLEER. The CDR3 DNA sequence: TGCGCCAGCAGCCATCGGACTAGCGGGGAGACCCAGTACTTC. This sequence encodes CASSHRTSGETQYF.

Worth noting for this clonotype: The CDR3 does not end in the conserved phenylalanine or tryptophan, so this is likely a read error. This CDR3 is CASSLGTVNTEAFI. The CDR3 nucleotides are TGTGCCAGCAGCTTAGGGACAGTGAACACTGAAGCTTTCATT. V usage is TRBV7-6 and J usage is TRBJ1-1, with D perhaps matching TRBD1 (6 bases). Germline V gene lookup returns CDR1 SGHVS and CDR2 FNYEAQ. Trimming took 1 base from V and 0 from J, leaving 6 bases between them. The CDR3 is 14 residues long.

CDR3 sequence: CATSDPTYGYTF. CDR3 in DNA: TGTGCCACCAGTGATCCGACCTATGGCTACACCTTC. The chain couples TRBV24-1 to TRBJ1-2, with no clear D. V was trimmed by 3 bases and J by 4 bases, leaving 5 bases between them. This CDR3 region has 12 residues. CDR1 KGHDR and CDR2 SFDVKD come from the germline V gene.

This sequence joins TRBV20-1 and TRBJ2-5; 15 bases match TRBD2. CDR3 length equals 16 residues. V lost 5 bases and J lost 5; bases outside the gene matches: 9. In germline, CDR1 is DFQATT, CDR2 SNEGSKA (reference sequence). As DNA, the CDR3 is TGCAGTGCTCCTAGGACTAGCGGGGGGGTAGTGGAGACCCAGTACTTC. It codes for CSAPRTSGGVVETQYF.

This clonotype was seen a few times. This chain joins TRBV7-3 and TRBJ2-1; weak D call: TRBD2 (5 bases). This CDR3 has 14 residues. V lost 2 bases and J lost 9, with 14 bases in between. Germline CDR1 is SGHTA and CDR2 is FQGTGA. The CDR3: CASSLLRLGGEQFF. The CDR3 DNA sequence: TGTGCCAGCAGCTTATTACGGCTAGGAGGTGAGCAGTTCTTC. Filled out from reference TRBV7-3 and TRBJ2-1, the complete variable domain reads GAGVSQTPSNKVTEKGKYVELRCDPISGHTALYWYRQSLGQGPEFLIYFQGTGAADDSGLPNDRFFAVRPEGSVSTLKIQRTERGDSAVYLCASSLLRLGGEQFFGPGTRLTVL.

In its sample, this clonotype was seen a few times. This chain links TRBV12-3 or TRBV12-4 with TRBJ1-2; the D gene is possibly TRBD1 (5 bases). Trimming cost V 4 bases and J 4 bases, with 13 bases left between them. The CDR3 has 14 residues. The CDR3 nucleotides read TGTGCCAGCAGTTCGGGGCCTTACAGCTATGGCTACACCTTC. Protein: CASSSGPYSYGYTF.

The chain uses TRBV19 and TRBJ1-2; 8 bases match TRBD1. CDR3 length: 14 amino acids. The ends lost 3 bases at V and 8 bases at J; junction bases unmatched: 8. Germline CDR1 and CDR2: LNHDA and SQIVND (reference sequence). The CDR3, as DNA: TGTGCCAGTAGTATCTCGTCGGACAGGGAAGGCTACACCTTC. The encoded protein is CASSISSDREGYTF.

The chain is built from TRBV7-6 and TRBJ2-7, with D maybe TRBD1 (7 bases). CDR1 is SGHVS, CDR2 FNYEAQ, per germline. V was pared by 2 bases and J by 3 bases, with 20 bases between. This CDR3 is built from 17 residues. DNA of the CDR3: TGTGCCAGCAGCTTATGGGGCCAGGGGGGCCCCTACTACGAGCAGTACTTC. Protein sequence: CASSLWGQGGPYYEQYF.

The rearrangement joins TRBV7-3 to TRBJ1-1; 9 nucleotides align to TRBD1. This CDR3 is 13 amino acids long. CDR1 is SGHTA and CDR2 is FQGTGA in the germline V gene. Trimming at V came to 6 bases and at J to 3 bases, leaving 2 bases not matched to a gene. The CDR3 DNA reads as TGTGCCAGCAGGACAGGGGGTTACACTGAAGCTTTCTTT. Translating it yields CASRTGGYTEAFF. The variable domain in full, with the rest retrieved from reference TRBV7-3 and TRBJ1-1, is GAGVSQTPSNKVTEKGKYVELRCDPISGHTALYWYRQSLGQGPEFLIYFQGTGAADDSGLPNDRFFAVRPEGSVSTLKIQRTERGDSAVYLCASRTGGYTEAFFGQGTRLTVV.

This chain connects TRBV4-3 to TRBJ2-3, with TRBD2 identical over 12 bases. The CDR3 covers 18 residues. Looked up from germline, CDR1 is LGHNA and CDR2 is YSLEER. With 4 bases clipped from V and 0 bases from J, the junction kept 8 bases outside the gene matches. As DNA, the CDR3 is TGCGCCAGCAGCCGAAAACTAGCGGGGGGCCAGAGCACAGATACGCAGTATTTT. This codes for CASSRKLAGGQSTDTQYF.

The CDR3 DNA is TGTGCCAGCAGTGGAGTAAATCTTAATGAAAAACTGTTTTTT. Protein product: CASSGVNLNEKLFF. This chain joins TRBV25-1 and TRBJ1-4; D is ambiguous. CDR3 length: 14 amino acids. Trimming stripped 4 bases from V and 4 bases from J, with 10 bases between. From germline, CDR1 is MGHDK and CDR2 SYGVNS.

A word on this clonotype: The junction differs from germline at one of its ends, possibly a read error. The rearrangement links TRBV7-2 to TRBJ2-7, with a tentative D call TRBD2 (6 bases). Per germline, CDR1 SGHTA and CDR2 FQGNSA. The CDR3 consists of 13 residues. The chain's CDR3 is CACSLPGTYEQYF. CDR3 sequence (DNA): TGTGCCTGCAGCCTCCCCGGGACTTACGAGCAGTACTTC.

This CDR3 reads CSAISDRPNQPQHF. The CDR3 nucleotides read TGCAGTGCTATTTCAGACAGACCTAATCAGCCCCAGCATTTT. This chain links TRBV20-1 with TRBJ1-5, with a possible D match to TRBD1 (5 bases). This CDR3 comprises 14 residues. V lost 4 bases to trimming and J lost 4 bases, with 14 bases between them. Germline CDR1 reads DFQATT; CDR2 reads SNEGSKA (reference sequence).

The chain links TRBV14 to TRBJ2-1, with D unresolved. Germline V gene lookup returns CDR1 SGHDN and CDR2 FVKESK. With 4 bases removed from V and 4 bases from J, the gap between germline ends came to 11 bases. The CDR3 spans 14 residues. The CDR3 protein is CASSPLALYNEQFF. CDR3 nucleotide sequence: TGTGCCAGCAGCCCTTTAGCTTTATACAATGAGCAGTTCTTC. Full variable domain (rest looked up from reference TRBV14 and TRBJ2-1): EAGVTQFPSHSVIEKGQTVTLRCDPISGHDNLYWYRRVMGKEIKFLLHFVKESKQDESGMPNNRFLAERTGGTYSTLKVQPAELEDSGVYFCASSPLALYNEQFFGPGTRLTVL.

The chain is built from TRBV12-3 or TRBV12-4 and TRBJ1-1; the match to TRBD1 covers 9 bases. J gave up 5 bases and V 5 bases, and 6 bases lay outside the gene matches. The CDR3 runs to 14 residues. The CDR3 spells CASSETGGLTEAFF. The DNA of the CDR3 is TGTGCCAGCAGTGAGACAGGGGGTTTGACTGAAGCTTTCTTT.

The CDR3 bases are TGTGCCAGTCTGTCACTAGCGGGGGGGCCACGTACGCAGTATTTT. It specifies CASLSLAGGPRTQYF. The V gene is TRBV6-1, the J gene TRBJ2-3; 13 bases line up with TRBD2. Germline-derived CDR1 and CDR2 are MNHNS and SASEGT. This CDR3 contains 15 residues. V was pared by 9 bases and J by 8 bases, with 11 bases of the junction left unmatched.

This chain connects TRBV11-2 to TRBJ2-1; D perhaps matches TRBD1 (6 bases). The V gene's germline CDR1 is SGHAT and CDR2 FQNNGV. CDR3 length equals 17 residues. V lost 3 bases and J 5 bases, leaving 20 bases between the germline ends. This chain's CDR3 is CASSFPIGGLFDNEQFF. The CDR3 region has the DNA TGTGCCAGCAGCTTCCCTATTGGGGGCCTCTTTGACAATGAGCAGTTCTTC.

This clonotype was found a few times. The chain couples TRBV20-1 to TRBJ2-7, with D maybe TRBD2 (6 bases). The CDR3 sequence is 13 residues long. The germline V gene has CDR1 DFQATT and CDR2 SNEGSKA (reference sequence). Trimming removed 1 base from V and 4 bases from J, with 11 bases in between. The CDR3 protein is CSARAGLTYEQYF. CDR3 DNA sequence: TGCAGTGCTAGAGCGGGACTCACTTACGAGCAGTACTTC.

The table lists this clonotype with a few counts. The chain has TRBV7-9 and TRBJ2-1; D is unclear. V was cut by 6 bases and J by 0 bases, with 9 bases left in between. Per germline, CDR1 SEHNR and CDR2 FQNEAQ (reference sequence). The CDR3 has 14 amino acids. The CDR3 coding sequence is TGTGCCAGCAGTGTAGAGTTCTCCTACAATGAGCAGTTCTTC. Translating it yields CASSVEFSYNEQFF.

The chain employs TRBV10-3 and TRBJ1-1; no definite D call. V was shortened by 6 bases and J by 4 bases, with 9 bases between the two germline ends. In germline, CDR1 is ENHRY, CDR2 SYGVKD. This CDR3 has 12 residues. CDR3 protein: CAISDQITEAFF. In DNA form, the CDR3 reads TGTGCCATCAGCGACCAGATCACTGAAGCTTTCTTT.

V is TRBV6-6 and J is TRBJ1-2; 7 bases line up with TRBD1. CDR3 size: 14 residues. CDR1 is MNHNY and CDR2 is SVGAGI in the germline V gene (reference sequence). Unmatched junction bases numbered 8, after V lost 4 bases and J lost 6 bases. This CDR3 reads CASSFGQAIDGYTF. In DNA form, the CDR3 reads TGTGCCAGCAGTTTCGGACAGGCCATCGATGGCTACACCTTC.

The chain is built from TRBV7-9 and TRBJ2-5, with a possible D match to TRBD2 (5 bases). Germline CDR1 is SEHNR and CDR2 is FQNEAQ (reference sequence). Trimming took off 6 bases at V and 3 bases at J, with 14 bases between the two ends. This CDR3 has 14 amino acids. CDR3 loop: CASRPTGGEETQYF. The CDR3 bases are TGTGCCAGCAGGCCGACCGGAGGCGAAGAGACCCAGTACTTC.

As for this clonotype: The junction and the germline gene differ at one end; a read error may be behind it. This chain links TRBV7-6 with TRBJ2-4; weak D call: TRBD2 (5 bases). Matching the DNA end better, TRBJ2-5 makes the J call doubtful. The CDR3 spans 13 residues. CDR1 and CDR2 (germline): SGHVS, FNYEAQ. Here the CDR3 DNA reads TGTGCCAACAGCTCACGGGATCAAGAGACCCAGTACTTC. Translating gives CANSSRDQETQYF.

The chain couples TRBV21-1 to TRBJ2-5; TRBD1 reflects the table's D call only, with no check against the DNA. The J call is in doubt because the DNA end fits TRBJ2-7 better. TRBV21-1 is a recognized pseudogene. CDR3 length: 15 amino acids. CDR3 nucleotide sequence: TGTGCCAGCAGCAAAGATGGGGGCAGGGGCTACGAGCAGTACTTC. It is translated as CASSKDGGRGYEQYF.

V and J are TRBV9 and TRBJ2-4; D is perhaps TRBD2 (6 bases). V lost 3 bases, J lost 3 bases, and 16 bases lay in between. The CDR3 covers 16 residues. Germline assignment: CDR1 SGDLS and CDR2 YYNGEE. CDR3 DNA sequence: TGTGCCAGCAGCGGCGGCGCAGGAGGGTACAAAAACATTCAGTACTTC. Translating it yields CASSGGAGGYKNIQYF. The variable domain in full, completed from reference TRBV9 and TRBJ2-4, reads DSGVTQTPKHLITATGQRVTLRCSPRSGDLSVYWYQQSLDQGLQFLIQYYNGEERAKGNILERFSAQQFPDLHSELNLSSLELGDSALYFCASSGGAGGYKNIQYFGAGTRLSVL.

The CDR3, as DNA: TGTGCCAGCAGCGCAGAGTGGGCGGATGAAAAACTGTTTTTT. This encodes CASSAEWADEKLFF. The V gene is TRBV9, the J gene TRBJ1-4; D uncertain. Trimming took off 3 bases at V and 6 bases at J, with 12 bases between the two ends. In germline, CDR1 is SGDLS, CDR2 YYNGEE. The CDR3 loop spans 14 amino acids.

CDR3 sequence (DNA): TGTGCCAGCAGCTTAATTGCGGGGGACACTGAAGCTTTCTTT. Translated: CASSLIAGDTEAFF. The chain carries TRBV7-2 and TRBJ1-1, with TRBD1 as a possible D gene (5 bases). This CDR3 comprises 14 residues. V lost 2 bases to trimming and J lost 3 bases, with 10 bases between them. The germline V gene encodes CDR1 SGHTA and CDR2 FQGNSA. Looking up the rest from reference TRBV7-2 and TRBJ1-1 gives the full variable domain: GAGVSQSPSNKVTEKGKDVELRCDPISGHTALYWYRQSLGQGLEFLIYFQGNSAPDKSGLPSDRFSAERTGGSVSTLTIQRTQQEDSAVYLCASSLIAGDTEAFFGQGTRLTVV.

The V and J genes are TRBV3-1 and TRBJ1-1; perhaps TRBD1 as D (5 bases). Germline CDR1 and CDR2: LGHDT and YNNKEL (reference sequence). V lost 2 bases and J 1 base, leaving 11 bases between the germline ends. This CDR3 comprises 15 residues. The CDR3 nucleotides are TGTGCCAGCAGCCAACACGACAGTCCGAACACTGAAGCTTTCTTT. It yields the protein CASSQHDSPNTEAFF.